Following are 18 T cell receptor beta chains from one sample sequenced in a study of blood T cell repertoires in COVID-19. Only in-frame clones appear in the TCRdb table, and some are missing; sequencing was by immunoSEQ multiplex PCR. The table lists some 180,000 clones, 80% of them singletons. The sample was PBMCs or T cells enriched from blood (not recorded which). These receptors were collected from a man aged 55-75 years who had been exposed to COVID-19.

The V call is TRBV29-1, the J call TRBJ1-2; 7 bases fit TRBD1. The CDR3 extends over 13 amino acids. The V gene end was trimmed by 5 bases and the J gene end by 8 bases; junction bases not matched to a gene: 11. Germline V gene sequence: CDR1 SQVTM, CDR2 ANQGSEA. This CDR3 reads CSVRLQGNIGYTF. The CDR3 DNA sequence: TGCAGCGTTCGATTACAGGGGAATATCGGCTACACCTTC.

The V and J genes are TRBV28 and TRBJ1-1; no clear D gene. This CDR3 has 13 residues. V was trimmed by 5 bases and J by 4 bases, leaving 11 bases between them. Looked up from germline, CDR1 is MDHEN and CDR2 is SYDVKM. CDR3 region: CASSTRGRTEAFF. Written as DNA, the CDR3 is TGTGCCAGCAGTACCCGAGGGCGCACTGAAGCTTTCTTT.

The rearrangement uses TRBV24-1 and TRBJ1-5; D possibly corresponds to TRBD1 (5 bases). The V and J ends lost 4 bases and 8 bases respectively, with 17 bases between them. The CDR3 has 15 amino acids. CDR1 KGHDR and CDR2 SFDVKD come from the germline V gene. CDR3 coding DNA: TGTGCCACCAGTGACCCGGGACTGACGGGTGAGCCCCAGCATTTT. Encoded protein: CATSDPGLTGEPQHF.

The V gene is TRBV10-2, the J gene TRBJ2-1; 9 bases are a match to TRBD2. The V segment lost 10 bases and the J segment 0 bases; nucleotides outside the gene matches: 10. The CDR3 sequence is 16 residues long. Germline loops: CDR1 WSHSY, CDR2 SAAADI. The CDR3 sequence is CATTPSGNLSYNEQFF. The CDR3 coding sequence is TGCGCCACCACCCCTAGCGGGAATCTCTCCTACAATGAGCAGTTCTTC.

The CDR3 region is CASSLDAGSYGYTF. CDR3 DNA sequence: TGCGCCAGCAGCTTGGACGCAGGAAGCTATGGCTACACCTTC. The genes are TRBV5-1 and TRBJ1-2; D unclear. The CDR3 is 14 residues long. Trimming took 0 bases from V and 4 from J, leaving 10 bases between them. CDR1 SGHRS and CDR2 YFSETQ come from the germline V gene. Full variable domain (outside the CDR3, taken from reference TRBV5-1 and TRBJ1-2): KAGVTQTPRYLIKTRGQQVTLSCSPISGHRSVSWYQQTPGQGLQFLFEYFSETQRNKGNFPGRFSGRQFSNSRSEMNVSTLELGDSALYLCASSLDAGSYGYTFGSGTRLTVV.

This sequence joins TRBV9 and TRBJ2-3; possibly TRBD1 for D (6 bases). CDR1 SGDLS and CDR2 YYNGEE come from the germline V gene. The CDR3 is made up of 17 amino acids. The V and J ends lost 0 bases and 0 bases respectively, with 14 bases between them. The CDR3 sequence: CASSVDGGSASTDTQYF. CDR3 sequence (DNA): TGTGCCAGCAGCGTAGATGGGGGCAGCGCGAGCACAGATACGCAGTATTTT.

The genes are TRBV6-4 and TRBJ2-5, with 10 bases matching TRBD2. Germline CDR1 reads MRHNA; CDR2 reads SNTAGT. CDR3 length equals 15 residues. Trimming at V came to 5 bases and at J to 4 bases, leaving 7 bases not matched to a gene. The CDR3 sequence is CASSPGTSDGETQYF. The CDR3 DNA is TGTGCCAGCAGTCCCGGGACTAGCGACGGAGAGACCCAGTACTTC.

This clone appeared a few times. The V call is TRBV15, the J call TRBJ1-5; D unresolved. V was cut by 0 bases and J by 2 bases, with 5 bases left in between. The V gene's germline CDR1 is LNHNV and CDR2 YYDKDF (reference sequence). CDR3 length: 14 amino acids. This CDR3 is CATSRDPGNQPQHF. DNA of the CDR3: TGTGCCACCAGCAGAGATCCGGGCAATCAGCCCCAGCATTTT.

This sequence joins TRBV15 and TRBJ1-3; no clear D gene. This CDR3 is built from 16 residues. Germline CDR1 and CDR2: LNHNV and YYDKDF (reference sequence). Trimming left V 1 base short and J 0 bases short, with 10 bases between. The DNA for the CDR3 is TGTGCCACCAGCAGAGGTTTGCGGGACTCTGGAAACACCATATATTTT. Translated: CATSRGLRDSGNTIYF.

The gene calls are TRBV15 and TRBJ1-1; D ambiguous. Germline V CDR1 and CDR2: LNHNV, YYDKDF (reference sequence). V was shortened by 0 bases and J by 1 base, with 9 bases between the two germline ends. This CDR3 contains 15 residues. The CDR3 DNA is TGTGCCACCAGCAGAGATGGTACAGCGAACACTGAAGCTTTCTTT. It specifies CATSRDGTANTEAFF. The full variable domain, with the rest looked up from reference TRBV15 and TRBJ1-1, is DAMVIQNPRYQVTQFGKPVTLSCSQTLNHNVMYWYQQKSSQAPKLLFHYYDKDFNNEADTPDNFQSRRPNTSFCFLDIRSPGLGDTAMYLCATSRDGTANTEAFFGQGTRLTVV.

This chain joins TRBV2 and TRBJ1-5; perhaps TRBD1 as D (6 bases). The V end was cut by 0 bases, the J end by 0 bases, with 15 bases between. The CDR3 runs to 18 residues. The germline V gene encodes CDR1 SNHLY and CDR2 FYNNEI. The CDR3 coding sequence is TGTGCCAGCAGTGAAGCGCCGGGACACTCCGATAGCAATCAGCCCCAGCATTTT. Translating gives CASSEAPGHSDSNQPQHF.

The chain's CDR3 is CASSLRGRGNTEAFF. CDR3 coding DNA: TGTGCCAGCAGCTTGAGGGGGCGCGGAAACACTGAAGCTTTCTTT. V is TRBV7-2 and J is TRBJ1-1; 7 nucleotides match TRBD1. V lost 3 bases to trimming and J lost 2 bases; unmatched junction nucleotides: 6. Germline loops: CDR1 SGHTA, CDR2 FQGNSA. This CDR3 is 15 amino acids long.

The V and J genes are TRBV7-2 and TRBJ2-1, with 9 positions matching TRBD1. The CDR3 loop spans 16 amino acids. The J segment lost 2 bases and the V segment lost 5 bases, leaving 7 bases of the junction unmatched. CDR1 and CDR2 from the germline V gene are SGHTA and FQGNSA. The CDR3 DNA sequence: TGTGCCAGCAGCCAAGGACAGGGGCAACCCTACAATGAGCAGTTCTTC. Protein: CASSQGQGQPYNEQFF.

J is TRBJ1-2 and V is TRBV7-2, with 8 nucleotides matching TRBD1. The germline CDR1 and CDR2 sequences are SGHTA and FQGNSA. With V trimmed by 5 bases and J by 9 bases, 11 bases remained unmatched. This CDR3 is 14 amino acids long. The CDR3 loop reads CASSEQTRGQSYTF. In nucleotides, the CDR3 is TGTGCCAGCAGCGAACAGACCAGGGGGCAGAGCTACACCTTC.

This clone was observed a few times. In DNA, the CDR3 is TGCAGTGCTAGAGGGGACATTGGCTACACCTTC. The encoded protein is CSARGDIGYTF. The chain couples TRBV20-1 to TRBJ1-2, with D possibly matching TRBD1 (6 bases). Per the germline V gene, CDR1 is DFQATT and CDR2 is SNEGSKA (reference sequence). This CDR3 contains 11 residues. V was trimmed by 1 base and J by 7 bases, leaving 7 bases between them.

This clone was picked up one time. This chain uses TRBV5-6 with TRBJ2-5, with TRBD1 identical over 7 bases. The CDR3 totals 13 residues. CDR1 and CDR2 from the germline V gene are SGHDT and YYEEEE. Germline trimming cut 3 bases from V and 4 bases from J; bases unmatched to any gene: 3. DNA for the CDR3: TGTGCCAGCAGCTCGACAGGGAGAGAGACCCAGTACTTC. This gives the protein CASSSTGRETQYF.

The rearrangement uses TRBV10-2 and TRBJ2-1; D might be TRBD2 (6 bases). The CDR3 length is 13 residues. The germline CDR1 and CDR2 sequences are WSHSY and SAAADI. Trimming cost V 3 bases and J 5 bases, with 8 bases left between them. The CDR3 is CASSDGGDNEQFF. DNA of the CDR3: TGCGCCAGCAGTGACGGGGGAGACAATGAGCAGTTCTTC.

J is TRBJ2-5 and V is TRBV19; the D gene is possibly TRBD1 (6 bases). V was clipped by 1 base and J by 4 bases, with 13 bases between them. The CDR3 is 15 amino acids. The germline gives CDR1 LNHDA, CDR2 SQIVND (reference sequence). The CDR3 here is CASSIAQGRGETQYF. The CDR3 DNA sequence: TGTGCCAGTAGTATAGCACAGGGTAGGGGAGAGACCCAGTACTTC.